This TCR beta chain appears in the sequencing data of a study of blood T cell repertoires in COVID-19. Whole-study context: The United States, Italy and Spain provided the acute and convalescent COVID-19 samples.

Per the study methods: By means of reference gene primer amplification, nucleated cell counts were estimated. The protocol was immunoSEQ multiplex PCR, while the TCRdb copy is restricted to in-frame clones and leaves out a portion. The V and J calls and clone size come from that table; D and trimming were worked out from the DNA. The sample yields 110,000 to 150,000 clones, 78% seen once. Participant-reported clinical history was the basis for cohort assignment. Cohort 3 donors counted as recovered after two negative PCRs, clearance, or resolved symptoms. This CDR3 has 16 residues. The germline V gene encodes CDR1 SEHNR and CDR2 FQNEAQ (reference sequence). The germline V and J ends were trimmed by 2 bases and 3 bases, with 17 bases remaining between them.

This TCR was recovered from a woman in her forties or fifties who had recovered from COVID-19. The V and J genes are TRBV7-9 and TRBJ2-7, with a tentative D call TRBD2 (7 bases). Material for sequencing was PBMCs or T cells enriched from blood (not recorded which). The CDR3 reads CASSLISGGPNYEQYF. CDR3 in DNA: TGTGCCAGCAGCTTAATCTCCGGGGGGCCCAACTACGAGCAGTACTTC.